Following are 14 T cell receptor beta chains from one sample sequenced in a study of T cell responses to AZD1222 COVID-19 vaccine. The method was immunoSEQ multiplex PCR; TCRdb's version includes in-frame clones alone and lacks a portion of them. The table has approximately 100,000 clones, more than 85% seen once. The sequenced sample was peripheral blood, obtained on day 0 of AZD1222 vaccination. These receptors all come from an adult in good health.

The rearrangement joins TRBV19 to TRBJ2-1, with D uncertain. Germline V gives CDR1 LNHDA, CDR2 SQIVND (reference sequence). The length of the CDR3 is 16 residues. Trimming removed 0 bases from V and 1 base from J, with 10 bases in between. CDR3 residues: CASSIDQTGSYNEQFF. CDR3 DNA: TGTGCCAGTAGTATAGATCAGACTGGGTCCTACAATGAGCAGTTCTTC.

This clone was detected once. The J gene is TRBJ1-5, the V gene TRBV5-6; unclear D gene. Trimming pared 4 bases from V and 9 bases from J, leaving 23 bases between. CDR3 length: 16 residues. CDR1 and CDR2 from the germline V gene are SGHDT and YYEEEE. The CDR3 loop is CASSPAIGLSARPQHF. CDR3 nucleotide sequence: TGTGCCAGCAGCCCTGCTATAGGGCTATCCGCTAGGCCCCAGCATTTT. The full variable domain, completed using reference TRBV5-6 and TRBJ1-5, is DAGVTQSPTHLIKTRGQQVTLRCSPKSGHDTVSWYQQALGQGPQFIFQYYEEEERQRGNFPDRFSGHQFPNYSSELNVNALLLGDSALYLCASSPAIGLSARPQHFGDGTRLSIL.

The gene calls are TRBV4-3 and TRBJ2-7; D is uncertain. Germline V CDR1 and CDR2: LGHNA, YSLEER. Trimming removed 0 bases at V and 3 bases at J, with 15 bases between. The CDR3 is made up of 16 amino acids. Written as DNA, the CDR3 is TGCGCCAGCAGCCAAGAAGTAACAGCCGCACTCTACGAGCAGTACTTC. This gives the protein CASSQEVTAALYEQYF.

Details on this clone: Compared with germline, one end of the junction differs, possibly owing to a read error. The V gene is TRBV7-7, the J gene TRBJ2-3, with D perhaps TRBD2 (6 bases). The CDR3 extends over 15 amino acids. From germline, CDR1 is SSHAT and CDR2 FNYEAQ (reference sequence). The CDR3 DNA follows: TGTGCTAGCAGCCGGGCTTTGGGGGGACCAGATACGCAGTATTTT. Its protein is CASSRALGGPDTQYF.

The chain has TRBV5-1 and TRBJ1-1; 10 bases are shared with TRBD1. Germline CDR1 and CDR2: SGHRS and YFSETQ. The V segment lost 4 bases and the J segment 6 bases; nucleotides outside the gene matches: 9. CDR3 length: 15 amino acids. The CDR3 sequence: CASSTRQGARAEAFF. DNA for the CDR3: TGCGCCAGCAGCACCCGACAGGGGGCGAGAGCTGAAGCTTTCTTT.

The rearrangement uses TRBV5-6 and TRBJ1-5; a possible D gene is TRBD1 (5 bases). CDR3 length: 15 residues. Trimming removed 4 bases from V and 2 bases from J, with 13 bases in between. Germline V lookup: CDR1 SGHDT, CDR2 YYEEEE. The CDR3 reads CASSPAGGGNQPQHF. CDR3 coding DNA: TGTGCCAGCAGCCCGGCCGGGGGAGGCAATCAGCCCCAGCATTTT.

V is TRBV29-1 and J is TRBJ1-5, with D maybe TRBD1 (6 bases). V lost 4 bases, J lost 1 base, and 11 bases lay in between. The germline gives CDR1 SQVTM, CDR2 ANQGSEA. This CDR3 has 14 residues. Written as DNA, the CDR3 is TGCAGCGTTGGGGGGGCGGGGAGCAATCAGCCCCAGCATTTT. It translates to CSVGGAGSNQPQHF.

This chain joins TRBV20-1 and TRBJ1-5, with a possible D match to TRBD1 (5 bases). This CDR3 has 15 amino acids. In germline, CDR1 is DFQATT, CDR2 SNEGSKA (reference sequence). Trimming left V 3 bases short and J 4 bases short, with 16 bases between. CDR3 DNA: TGCAGTGCTAGTACTCGGGCGGGGGGGAATCAGCCCCAGCATTTT. Protein sequence: CSASTRAGGNQPQHF.

This chain connects TRBV7-9 to TRBJ2-6, with D unclear. Germline CDR1 is SEHNR and CDR2 is FQNEAQ (reference sequence). Trimming left V 4 bases short and J 1 base short, with 17 bases between. The CDR3 spans 18 residues. The CDR3 DNA is TGTGCCAGCAGCTCCCAGGCAAGGAGCCCATCTGGGGCCAACGTCCTGACTTTC. It encodes CASSSQARSPSGANVLTF.

The chain links TRBV7-3 to TRBJ2-2; TRBD2 aligns across 12 bases. The CDR3 is made up of 15 amino acids. V lost 5 bases and J lost 7; bases outside the gene matches: 5. Germline lookup yields CDR1 SGHTA and CDR2 FQGTGA. The chain's CDR3 is CASSPTSGSGGELFF. The CDR3 DNA follows: TGTGCCAGCAGCCCGACTAGCGGGAGTGGCGGGGAGCTGTTTTTT.

V usage is TRBV7-3 and J usage is TRBJ1-1; 9 bases are shared with TRBD1. Germline CDR1 and CDR2: SGHTA and FQGTGA. The CDR3 sequence is 18 residues long. V was clipped by 2 bases and J by 0 bases; unmatched bases: 10. The chain's CDR3 is CASSLFAQGAIMNTEAFF. CDR3 nucleotide sequence: TGTGCCAGCAGCTTATTTGCACAGGGGGCGATAATGAACACTGAAGCTTTCTTT.

The chain joins TRBV9 to TRBJ2-3; tentative D call: TRBD2 (6 bases). Per germline, CDR1 SGDLS and CDR2 YYNGEE. This CDR3 has 13 residues. V dropped 0 bases and J dropped 9 bases, with 11 bases sitting between them. CDR3 bases: TGTGCCAGCAGCGTAGGGGCTAGCGAAACGCAGTATTTT. The encoded protein is CASSVGASETQYF.

The table lists this clone with a few counts. The chain recombines TRBV5-1 with TRBJ2-1, with 9 bases that match TRBD1. Trimming at V came to 7 bases and at J to 8 bases, leaving 13 bases not matched to a gene. CDR3 size: 15 residues. Germline lookup yields CDR1 SGHRS and CDR2 YFSETQ. CDR3 sequence: CASFDPGQGEDEQFF. The CDR3 region has the DNA TGCGCCAGCTTTGACCCGGGACAGGGTGAGGATGAGCAGTTCTTC.

V and J are TRBV29-1 and TRBJ2-1; a weak D match, TRBD2 (6 bases). The CDR3 has 18 residues. The germline V gene encodes CDR1 SQVTM and CDR2 ANQGSEA. V lost 2 bases, J lost 0 bases, and 20 bases lay in between. Written as DNA, the CDR3 is TGCAGCGTTGAACTCTTGGCTAGCGCCCCCCACTCCTACAATGAGCAGTTCTTC. Its translation is CSVELLASAPHSYNEQFF.